These 32 T cell receptor beta chains originate from one sample sequenced in a study of healthy donors' naive CD4 and CD8 T cells. A linear amplification protocol produced the TCR libraries from about 510 ng of total RNA. TCRdb analysed the reads with MiXCR anew, one entry per CDR3 protein. Found here are some 190,000 distinct CDR3 sequences, about 74% of them singletons; the top ten hold around 2%. The sample taken for sequencing was naive CD4+ and CD8+ T cells sorted from blood, pooled from several donors. All receptors derive from a pool of human donors in good health; the sample pools cells from several healthy donors.

This clonotype was seen a handful of times. This chain links TRBV18 with TRBJ2-7; possible D gene TRBD1, 6 bases. CDR3 length: 17 amino acids. CDR1 KGHSH and CDR2 LQKENI come from the germline V gene. The V end was cut by 2 bases, the J end by 7 bases, with 24 bases between. CDR3 loop: CASSPLALMDSRWEQYF. Written as DNA, the CDR3 is TGTGCCAGCTCACCATTAGCCCTAATGGACAGCCGGTGGGAGCAGTACTTC.

The rearrangement uses TRBV6-6 and TRBJ2-5; 13 bases fit TRBD2. Germline assignment: CDR1 MNHNY and CDR2 SVGAGI (reference sequence). The CDR3 runs 15 residues. The junction had 4 bases not matched to a gene; V was cut back by 6 bases and J by 3 bases. CDR3 loop: CASRTGTSGEETQYF. CDR3 DNA sequence: TGTGCCAGCAGAACCGGGACTAGCGGGGAAGAGACCCAGTACTTC.

This chain connects TRBV24-1 to TRBJ2-5, with 9 bases matching TRBD1. The length of the CDR3 is 13 residues. Per the germline V gene, CDR1 is KGHDR and CDR2 is SFDVKD. Trimming took 6 bases from V and 4 from J; bases not matched to a gene: 2. The CDR3 DNA follows: TGTGCCACCAGTCGGACAGGGGTAGAGACCCAGTACTTC. Translated, it gives CATSRTGVETQYF.

V and J are TRBV4-3 and TRBJ2-5; the D is unclear. Looked up from germline, CDR1 is LGHNA and CDR2 is YSLEER. Trimming shortened V by 0 bases and J by 1 base, and 9 bases separated the two germline ends. The CDR3 spans 15 residues. The chain's CDR3 is CASSQELPAQETQYF. DNA for the CDR3: TGCGCCAGCAGCCAAGAATTGCCAGCCCAAGAGACCCAGTACTTC.

The chain employs TRBV29-1 and TRBJ1-1, with a tentative D call TRBD1 (5 bases). V was trimmed by 6 bases and J by 2 bases, leaving 13 bases between them. The V gene's germline CDR1 is SQVTM and CDR2 ANQGSEA. This CDR3 has 13 residues. For the CDR3, the DNA is TGCAGCGTAGCAAAAGACAGAAACACTGAAGCTTTCTTT. The encoded protein is CSVAKDRNTEAFF.

The chain joins TRBV29-1 to TRBJ1-2, with 8 bases fitting TRBD1. This CDR3 has 13 residues. V was pared by 4 bases and J by 7 bases, with 8 bases of the junction left unmatched. CDR1 is SQVTM and CDR2 is ANQGSEA in the germline V gene. The CDR3 reads CSVVSGQGFGYTF. The CDR3 bases are TGCAGCGTTGTATCCGGACAGGGTTTTGGCTACACCTTC. Based on the CDR3 plus reference TRBV29-1 and TRBJ1-2, the full variable domain is SAVISQKPSRDICQRGTSLTIQCQVDSQVTMMFWYRQQPGQSLTLIATANQGSEATYESGFVIDKFPISRPNLTFSTLTVSNMSPEDSSIYLCSVVSGQGFGYTFGSGTRLTVV.

The rearrangement links TRBV29-1 to TRBJ2-7, with TRBD2 matching over 8 bases. Losses at the gene ends were 2 bases for V and 0 bases for J; bases not matched to a gene: 6. The CDR3 spans 15 residues. Germline V CDR1 and CDR2: SQVTM, ANQGSEA. Written as DNA, the CDR3 is TGCAGCGTTGAACTAGCGGGCTGGTCCTCCTACGAGCAGTACTTC. Protein product: CSVELAGWSSYEQYF.

The rearrangement uses TRBV5-5 and TRBJ2-7; D possibly matches TRBD1 or TRBD2 (5 bases each). Germline V gene lookup returns CDR1 SGHKS and CDR2 YYEKEE (reference sequence). Trimming removed 4 bases at V and 8 bases at J, with 16 bases between. The CDR3 length is 13 residues. The CDR3: CASSDPWDLKQYF. The CDR3 DNA reads as TGTGCCAGCAGCGACCCTTGGGACCTCAAGCAGTACTTC.

This clonotype was seen a handful of times. The chain combines TRBV24-1 with TRBJ2-7; D uncertain. The ends were cut back, 1 base at V and 6 bases at J, with 6 bases in the middle. There are 12 residues in the CDR3. From germline, CDR1 is KGHDR and CDR2 SFDVKD. CDR3 protein: CATSDLSSEQYF. The CDR3 DNA reads TGTGCCACCAGTGATTTAAGTTCCGAGCAGTACTTC.

The rearrangement joins TRBV10-3 to TRBJ2-2; D gene ambiguous. The CDR3 loop spans 12 amino acids. Germline assignment: CDR1 ENHRY and CDR2 SYGVKD. Trimming took 7 bases from V and 7 from J, leaving 10 bases between them. This CDR3 is CAIKGTVGELFF. The CDR3 nucleotides are TGTGCCATCAAGGGAACCGTCGGGGAGCTGTTTTTT.

The chain links TRBV19 to TRBJ2-3; TRBD2 is a possible D gene (5 bases). This CDR3 is built from 14 residues. Trimming pared 0 bases from V and 5 bases from J, leaving 9 bases between. Germline assignment: CDR1 LNHDA and CDR2 SQIVND (reference sequence). CDR3 protein: CASSIEERGDTQYF. Here the CDR3 DNA reads TGTGCCAGTAGTATAGAGGAACGGGGAGATACGCAGTATTTT.

CDR3 nucleotides: TGTGCCAGCAGTCCCCGGGGGGAGCTACGAGAGCAGTACTTC. Its translation is CASSPRGELREQYF. The chain is built from TRBV27 and TRBJ2-7; 7 bases are a match to TRBD2. Looked up from germline, CDR1 is MNHEY and CDR2 is SMNVEV (reference sequence). This CDR3 has 14 amino acids. J lost 7 bases, V lost 5 bases, and 11 bases had no gene match.

This clonotype was seen a handful of times. The chain uses TRBV6-5 and TRBJ2-7; D is unclear. The ends were cut back, 0 bases at V and 6 bases at J, with 12 bases in the middle. Germline V gene lookup returns CDR1 MNHEY and CDR2 SVGAGI. This CDR3 spans 14 amino acids. As DNA, the CDR3 is TGTGCCAGCAGTTACTCAGGACCGTCTAGCGAGCAGTACGTC. Translating it yields CASSYSGPSSEQYV.

The chain links TRBV5-1 to TRBJ2-1; 12 bases map to TRBD2. The ends lost 4 bases at V and 4 bases at J; junction bases unmatched: 9. Germline V gene sequence: CDR1 SGHRS, CDR2 YFSETQ. There are 17 residues in the CDR3. CDR3 DNA: TGCGCCAGCAGCCGGGGGTGGACTAGCGGGGAATACAATGAGCAGTTCTTC. Protein product: CASSRGWTSGEYNEQFF.

In DNA form, the CDR3 reads TGTGCCAGCAGTTACCCACAGGACAGGGCTTGGGAGCCCCAGCATTTT. The encoded protein is CASSYPQDRAWEPQHF. This rearrangement joins TRBV6-6 to TRBJ1-5; 8 nucleotides align to TRBD1. Germline V gene sequence: CDR1 MNHNY, CDR2 SVGAGI (reference sequence). Unmatched junction bases numbered 11, after V lost 2 bases and J lost 8 bases. This CDR3 contains 16 residues.

J is TRBJ1-1 and V is TRBV19; D might be TRBD1 (5 bases). CDR1 is LNHDA and CDR2 is SQIVND in the germline V gene (reference sequence). V was clipped by 2 bases and J by 1 base, with 8 bases between them. The CDR3 totals 14 residues. CDR3 residues: CASSIQDTNTEAFF. DNA of the CDR3: TGTGCCAGTAGTATACAGGACACGAACACTGAAGCTTTCTTT.

The chain has TRBV29-1 and TRBJ1-2, with TRBD1 matching over 7 bases. The CDR3 extends over 12 amino acids. Germline loops: CDR1 SQVTM, CDR2 ANQGSEA. Trimming took 3 bases from V and 4 from J; bases not matched to a gene: 2. The CDR3 DNA reads TGCAGCGTTGACCAGGGGGTCTATGGCTACACCTTC. It translates to CSVDQGVYGYTF.

This chain links TRBV29-1 with TRBJ2-3, with D perhaps matching TRBD1 (7 bases). This CDR3 comprises 15 residues. The V gene's germline CDR1 is SQVTM and CDR2 ANQGSEA. Deletions cut 6 bases from V and 3 bases from J, with 19 bases between. The CDR3 spells CSVAGTVGGTDTQYF. The CDR3 DNA follows: TGCAGCGTAGCCGGGACAGTTGGAGGGACAGATACGCAGTATTTT.

The chain links TRBV14 to TRBJ2-2, with TRBD1 matching 7 bases. Unmatched junction bases numbered 10, after V lost 1 base and J lost 5 bases. From germline, CDR1 is SGHDN and CDR2 FVKESK. CDR3 size: 17 residues. The CDR3 is CASSQGDSLTWTGELFF. The CDR3 DNA sequence: TGTGCCAGCAGCCAAGGGGACAGCCTGACGTGGACCGGGGAGCTGTTTTTT.

J is TRBJ2-5 and V is TRBV6-2 or TRBV6-3; D possibly corresponds to TRBD2 (5 bases). V was cut by 6 bases and J by 3 bases, with 11 bases left in between. CDR3 length equals 13 residues. The germline V gene encodes CDR1 MNHEY and CDR2 SVGEGT. CDR3 residues: CASRGSGEETQYF. The CDR3 DNA sequence: TGTGCCAGCAGAGGGAGCGGAGAAGAGACCCAGTACTTC.

V gene TRBV29-1 combines with J gene TRBJ2-5; D is possibly TRBD1 (6 bases). CDR3 length: 15 residues. From germline, CDR1 is SQVTM and CDR2 ANQGSEA. The ends were cut back, 5 bases at V and 1 base at J, with 17 bases in the middle. Here the CDR3 DNA reads TGCAGCGTTCTACAGGGTCCGACCTTCCAAGAGACCCAGTACTTC. This sequence encodes CSVLQGPTFQETQYF.

V usage is TRBV30 and J usage is TRBJ2-2, with unresolved D. Per germline, CDR1 GTSNPN and CDR2 SVGIG (reference sequence). The length of the CDR3 is 11 residues. Deletions cut 0 bases from V and 6 bases from J, with 2 bases between. The CDR3: CAWSVPGELFF. In nucleotides, the CDR3 is TGTGCCTGGAGTGTCCCCGGGGAGCTGTTTTTT.

The rearrangement links TRBV12-3 or TRBV12-4 to TRBJ2-5; D possibly corresponds to TRBD1 (5 bases). This CDR3 is 14 amino acids long. The V end lost 5 bases, the J end lost 1 base, and 11 bases lay between the germline ends. DNA for the CDR3: TGTGCCAGCAGTCTCAGGGTCCGCCAAGAGACCCAGTACTTC. Its protein is CASSLRVRQETQYF.

V and J are TRBV29-1 and TRBJ2-7; 12 bases match TRBD2. This CDR3 has 14 residues. Unmatched junction bases numbered 4, after V lost 6 bases and J lost 1 base. CDR1 and CDR2 (germline): SQVTM, ANQGSEA. DNA of the CDR3: TGCAGCGTGAGGACTAGCGGGACGTCCTACGAGCAGTACTTC. Protein product: CSVRTSGTSYEQYF.

This clonotype was observed a few times. The J gene is TRBJ1-5, the V gene TRBV27; 7 bases fit TRBD1. The CDR3 spans 12 residues. Per the germline V gene, CDR1 is MNHEY and CDR2 is SMNVEV (reference sequence). V was clipped by 8 bases and J by 6 bases; unmatched bases: 4. CDR3 sequence reads: CASRTGVQPQHF. For the CDR3, the DNA is TGTGCCAGCCGGACAGGAGTTCAGCCCCAGCATTTT.

In its sample, this clonotype was seen a few times. This sequence joins TRBV29-1 and TRBJ1-2, with a tentative D call TRBD1 (5 bases). The CDR3 consists of 13 residues. Germline CDR1 and CDR2: SQVTM and ANQGSEA. V gave up 1 base and J gave up 5 bases, with 11 bases separating them. CDR3 loop: CSVEGGTYYGYTF. The CDR3 coding sequence is TGCAGCGTTGAAGGCGGGACCTATTATGGCTACACCTTC.

This chain links TRBV29-1 with TRBJ2-3; TRBD2 agrees at 10 bases. The CDR3 is 13 amino acids. Trimming cost V 5 bases and J 4 bases; bases outside gene matches: 3. Germline CDR1 is SQVTM and CDR2 is ANQGSEA. The CDR3 sequence is CSVSGRASDTQYF. The CDR3 DNA follows: TGCAGCGTTAGCGGGAGGGCCTCAGATACGCAGTATTTT.

There are a few counts of this clonotype. This rearrangement joins TRBV29-1 to TRBJ2-7; 10 bases map to TRBD1. The V and J ends lost 1 base and 4 bases, in that order; junction bases with no gene match: 16. Looked up from germline, CDR1 is SQVTM and CDR2 is ANQGSEA. The CDR3 contains 18 residues. The CDR3 region has the DNA TGCAGCGTTGAAGGTCCGGCGATAGGACAGGGGGAATCGTACGAGCAGTACTTC. Its protein product is CSVEGPAIGQGESYEQYF.

This chain uses TRBV29-1 with TRBJ2-7; 7 bases are a match to TRBD2. Trimming cost V 6 bases and J 5 bases; bases outside gene matches: 16. The CDR3 sequence is 15 residues long. CDR1 and CDR2 from the germline V gene are SQVTM and ANQGSEA. The CDR3 bases are TGCAGCGTGGAACTTAGCGGGCTAAACCCCAACGAGCAGTACTTC. Translated: CSVELSGLNPNEQYF.

This clonotype was detected only once. This rearrangement joins TRBV29-1 to TRBJ2-4, with D possibly matching TRBD2 (5 bases). The CDR3 consists of 15 residues. Germline lookup yields CDR1 SQVTM and CDR2 ANQGSEA. With 3 bases removed from V and 8 bases from J, the gap between germline ends came to 20 bases. The CDR3 reads CSVEYPLGGWHIQYF. Written as DNA, the CDR3 is TGCAGCGTTGAGTACCCTCTTGGAGGTTGGCACATTCAGTACTTC.

CDR3 loop: CASSPDSQETQYF. The CDR3 region has the DNA TGTGCCAGCAGCCCGGACAGTCAAGAGACCCAGTACTTC. This chain uses TRBV11-2 with TRBJ2-5, with D possibly matching TRBD1 (6 bases). The CDR3 runs to 13 residues. Germline CDR1 SGHAT, CDR2 FQNNGV. V was trimmed by 5 bases and J by 2 bases, leaving 9 bases between them.

The rearrangement uses TRBV29-1 and TRBJ2-1; perhaps TRBD2 as D (6 bases). CDR3 length: 14 residues. Trimming removed 3 bases from V and 2 bases from J, with 11 bases in between. Per the germline V gene, CDR1 is SQVTM and CDR2 is ANQGSEA. The CDR3 DNA follows: TGCAGCGTTGATGGCGGGACTGCCTACAATGAGCAGTTCTTC. It codes for CSVDGGTAYNEQFF.